This TCR beta chain came from a study of blood T cells in healthy people across ages. Study-level results: There was a strong correlation between TCR beta diversity and naive T cell percentage. Naive and antigen-experienced cells could not be conclusively compared, given unsorted PBMCs.

The CDR3 extends over 14 amino acids. The germline gives CDR1 SGHAT, CDR2 FQNNGV. Comments on this clonotype: Its antigen remains unidentified.

Next came a second PCR, run for roughly 6 to 11 cycles, which used a sample-barcoded 5' primer along with a J-beta primer mix. One entry per CDR3 protein results from TCRdb running MiXCR on the 5' RACE reads. The repertoire holds around 990,000 distinct CDR3 sequences, with around two fifths as singletons. Peripheral blood, roughly 9.3 milliliters per donor, was collected. Material: blood. This clonotype was obtained from a young man in good health. This sequence joins TRBV11-2 and TRBJ2-5; possibly TRBD2 for D (6 bases). The DNA end favors TRBJ2-4, so the J call may be wrong. Here the CDR3 DNA reads TGTGCCAGCAGCGTAGGAGGGCTGAAAAACATTCAGTACTTC. As protein: CASSVGGLKNIQYF.